This TCR beta chain was retrieved from a study of blood T cell repertoires in COVID-19. Study-level information: Some COVID-19 samples were acute and others convalescent; all came from the United States, Italy and Spain. Nucleic acid was either cDNA or gDNA, and it came from T cells, B-cell-depleted T cells, or PBMCs.

Per the original methods: Reference gene primers were amplified, and this amplification served to estimate nucleated cell counts. Here immunoSEQ multiplex PCR was the method, and the copy in TCRdb shows in-frame clones only, minus some. For V, J and clone size, that table is used; D and trimming come from the DNA. The table lists some 140,000 clones, 79% of them singletons. The specimen sequenced was peripheral blood. The TCR sequence derives from a man aged 55 to 69 with acute or convalescent COVID-19.

The CDR3 here is CASSDPGRKTQYF. CDR3 nucleotides: TGTGCCAGCAGTGACCCAGGCAGAAAGACCCAGTACTTC. The chain carries TRBV25-1 and TRBJ2-5; D uncertain. CDR1 and CDR2 (germline): MGHDK, SYGVNS. The CDR3 contains 13 residues. V was clipped by 3 bases and J by 6 bases, with 11 bases between them. Supplemented by reference TRBV25-1 and TRBJ2-5, the full variable domain reads EADIYQTPRYLVIGTGKKITLECSQTMGHDKMYWYQQDPGMELHLIHYSYGVNSTEKGDLSSESTVSRIRTEHFPLTLESARPSHTSQYLCASSDPGRKTQYFGPGTRLLVL.